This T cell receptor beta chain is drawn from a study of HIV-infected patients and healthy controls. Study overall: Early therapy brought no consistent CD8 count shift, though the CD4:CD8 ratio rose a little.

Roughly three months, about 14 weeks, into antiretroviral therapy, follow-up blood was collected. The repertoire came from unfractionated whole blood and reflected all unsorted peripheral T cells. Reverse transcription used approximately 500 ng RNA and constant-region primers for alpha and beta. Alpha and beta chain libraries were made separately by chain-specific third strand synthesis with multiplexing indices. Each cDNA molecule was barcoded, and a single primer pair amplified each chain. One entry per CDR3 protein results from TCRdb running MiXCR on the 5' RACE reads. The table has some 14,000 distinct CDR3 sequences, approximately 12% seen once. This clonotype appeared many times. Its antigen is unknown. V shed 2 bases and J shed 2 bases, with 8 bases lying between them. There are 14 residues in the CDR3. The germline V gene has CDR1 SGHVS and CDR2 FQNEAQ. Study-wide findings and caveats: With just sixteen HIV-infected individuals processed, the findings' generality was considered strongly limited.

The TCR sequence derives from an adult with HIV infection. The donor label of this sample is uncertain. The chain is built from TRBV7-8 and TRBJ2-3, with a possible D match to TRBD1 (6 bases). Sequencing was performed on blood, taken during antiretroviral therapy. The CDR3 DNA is TGTGCCAGCAGCTTATCAGGGGCCACAGATACGCAGTATTTT. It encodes CASSLSGATDTQYF.